Shown below are 2 T cell receptor beta chains from a single sample sequenced in a study of PD-1 blockade in classical Hodgkin lymphoma. Method: immunoSEQ multiplex PCR; TCRdb's copy keeps in-frame clones and lacks some. The table shows 100,000 to 120,000 clones, with roughly 90% occurring only once. Time point indicated: cycle 4 day 1 (C4D1), after 6 weeks of nivolumab. Every patient relapsed after autologous stem cell transplantation, and brentuximab vedotin exposure varied. The sequencing here drew on peripheral blood mononuclear cells (PBMCs), taken before the fourth cycle of nivolumab. These receptors were obtained from a human donor with classical Hodgkin lymphoma.

The CDR3 protein is CAWTREGREQYF. In DNA form, the CDR3 reads TGTGCCTGGACTAGGGAGGGCCGGGAGCAGTACTTC. The chain employs TRBV30 and TRBJ2-7; TRBD2 matches 7 bases. Germline values: CDR1 GTSNPN, CDR2 SVGIG (reference sequence). The CDR3 loop spans 12 amino acids. V was clipped by 4 bases and J by 7 bases; unmatched bases: 7.

The gene calls are TRBV20-1 and TRBJ2-1, with no clear D. Trimming left V 1 base short and J 4 bases short, with 2 bases between. This CDR3 spans 11 amino acids. Germline loops: CDR1 DFQATT, CDR2 SNEGSKA (reference sequence). Here the CDR3 DNA reads TGCAGTGCTAGAGGATACAATGAGCAGTTCTTC. Protein sequence: CSARGYNEQFF.